These 24 T cell receptor beta chains share one sample of origin, sequenced in a study of T cells in Graves' hyperthyroidism and ophthalmopathy. The CDR3 regions of TCR beta were amplified from RNA transcripts. The HTBI primer set was used in a first-round RT-PCR of the TCR CDR3. TCRdb recomputed calls from the multiplex PCR reads with MiXCR, one row per CDR3 protein. Of under 350,000 distinct CDR3 sequences in the sample, over 15% were seen once. The sequenced sample was blood. The receptors shown here come from a woman in her forties or fifties with Graves' hyperthyroidism.

This clonotype has just a few counts. The chain joins TRBV7-9 to TRBJ1-4; maybe TRBD1 (6 bases). The V end was cut by 4 bases, the J end by 6 bases, with 12 bases between. Germline V gene data show CDR1 as SEHNR and CDR2 as FQNEAQ (reference sequence). The CDR3 is made up of 14 amino acids. CDR3 DNA sequence: TGTGCCAGCAGCTCTACAGGGTGGGATGAAAAACTGTTTTTT. Its protein product is CASSSTGWDEKLFF.

This clonotype appeared a few times. The chain recombines TRBV7-9 with TRBJ2-4; tentatively, D is TRBD1 or TRBD2 (5 bases each). The germline V and J ends were trimmed by 1 base and 0 bases, with 13 bases remaining between them. Per the germline V gene, CDR1 is SEHNR and CDR2 is FQNEAQ (reference sequence). The CDR3 is made up of 17 amino acids. In nucleotides, the CDR3 is TGTGCCAGCAGCTTAGGAGGGGAAGACCGAGCCAAAAACATTCAGTACTTC. It specifies CASSLGGEDRAKNIQYF.

This clonotype turned up a few times. This chain connects TRBV15 to TRBJ2-3, with a weak D call TRBD1 (6 bases). Trimming cost V 3 bases and J 3 bases, with 7 bases left between them. The CDR3 extends over 13 amino acids. Germline CDR1 and CDR2: LNHNV and YYDKDF (reference sequence). The CDR3 DNA is TGTGCCACCAGCAGTAGGGGGACAGATACGCAGTATTTT. It yields the protein CATSSRGTDTQYF. Based on the CDR3 plus reference TRBV15 and TRBJ2-3, the full variable domain is DAMVIQNPRYQVTQFGKPVTLSCSQTLNHNVMYWYQQKSSQAPKLLFHYYDKDFNNEADTPDNFQSRRPNTSFCFLDIRSPGLGDTAMYLCATSSRGTDTQYFGPGTRLTVL.

This clonotype has ten or more counts. The chain is built from TRBV27 and TRBJ2-3; tentatively, D is TRBD1 (6 bases). Germline assignment: CDR1 MNHEY and CDR2 SMNVEV (reference sequence). V lost 0 bases and J 6 bases, leaving 13 bases between the germline ends. This CDR3 has 15 residues. Here the CDR3 DNA reads TGTGCCAGCAGTTTATCCCCCAGGGGTGGGGATACGCAGTATTTT. The encoded protein is CASSLSPRGGDTQYF.

A few counts support this clonotype. This rearrangement joins TRBV7-8 to TRBJ2-7; D call uncertain. The V gene's germline CDR1 is SGHVS and CDR2 FQNEAQ. The CDR3 covers 12 residues. Trimming removed 6 bases from V and 7 bases from J, with 13 bases in between. The CDR3 DNA sequence: TGTGCCAGCAGTCCGACTGGTCGGGAGCAGTACTTC. Translated: CASSPTGREQYF.

The chain has TRBV4-1 and TRBJ1-6; a possible D gene is TRBD1 (5 bases). V was shortened by 4 bases and J by 10 bases, with 14 bases between the two germline ends. CDR1 is MGHRA and CDR2 is YSYEKL in the germline V gene. The CDR3 contains 14 residues. The CDR3 spells CASSPGRGESPLHF. In DNA, the CDR3 is TGCGCCAGCAGCCCCGGGAGAGGGGAATCACCCCTCCACTTT.

This clonotype has only a few counts. DNA for the CDR3: TGTGCCAGCAGAAAACCCGCAGGGAACGGGAGCTCCTATAATTCACCCCTCCACTTT. This sequence encodes CASRKPAGNGSSYNSPLHF. This chain uses TRBV27 with TRBJ1-6, with a tentative D call TRBD1 (5 bases). Germline lookup yields CDR1 MNHEY and CDR2 SMNVEV (reference sequence). This CDR3 contains 19 residues. V shed 6 bases and J shed 0 bases, with 21 bases lying between them.

This clonotype was detected ten times or more. V and J are TRBV7-9 and TRBJ2-1, with D unclear. Trimming shortened V by 3 bases and J by 7 bases, and 13 bases separated the two germline ends. Germline lookup yields CDR1 SEHNR and CDR2 FQNEAQ (reference sequence). CDR3 length: 14 residues. The DNA of the CDR3 is TGTGCCAGCAGCTTCGGTCCGCCCAGAAATGAGCAGTTCTTC. Its translation: CASSFGPPRNEQFF.

The sample holds many counts of this clonotype. The chain has TRBV20-1 and TRBJ2-1, with D possibly matching TRBD2 (6 bases). CDR3 length equals 13 residues. V lost 1 base, J lost 3 bases, and 7 bases lay in between. Germline lookup yields CDR1 DFQATT and CDR2 SNEGSKA (reference sequence). The CDR3 protein is CSARATSYNEQFF. The CDR3 DNA is TGCAGTGCTAGAGCGACTAGCTACAATGAGCAGTTCTTC.

This clonotype has only a few counts. V gene TRBV5-5 combines with J gene TRBJ2-3, with D tentatively TRBD1 or TRBD2 (5 bases each). The CDR3 is made up of 15 amino acids. The V end lost 0 bases, the J end lost 3 bases, and 11 bases lay between the germline ends. Germline assignment: CDR1 SGHKS and CDR2 YYEKEE (reference sequence). The CDR3 loop is CASSLGSWGTDTQYF. The CDR3 nucleotides read TGTGCCAGCAGCTTGGGGTCTTGGGGGACAGATACGCAGTATTTT.

Many counts were recorded for this clonotype. This chain links TRBV27 with TRBJ2-3; perhaps TRBD2 as D (5 bases). The germline V and J ends were trimmed by 5 bases and 2 bases, with 17 bases remaining between them. This CDR3 is built from 16 residues. Germline loops: CDR1 MNHEY, CDR2 SMNVEV (reference sequence). The CDR3 nucleotides are TGTGCCAGCAGTACGACTCGCAGCGGCTACACAGATACGCAGTATTTT. It codes for CASSTTRSGYTDTQYF.

The chain links TRBV19 to TRBJ1-5, with 7 bases identical to TRBD1. The V and J ends lost 5 bases and 6 bases, in that order; junction bases with no gene match: 4. This CDR3 comprises 13 residues. Germline-derived CDR1 and CDR2 are LNHDA and SQIVND (reference sequence). In nucleotides, the CDR3 is TGTGCCAGTAGTGGAGGGGGCGTTCAGCCCCAGCATTTT. Amino acid sequence: CASSGGGVQPQHF.

This clonotype has a count of ten or more. The rearrangement links TRBV7-8 to TRBJ2-3, with D possibly TRBD1 on 5 matching bases. The V and J ends lost 5 bases and 0 bases respectively, with 15 bases between them. Per germline, CDR1 SGHVS and CDR2 FQNEAQ. The CDR3 runs to 16 residues. The CDR3: CASSRPNRFSTDTQYF. The CDR3 DNA is TGTGCCAGCAGCCGGCCAAACAGGTTTAGCACAGATACGCAGTATTTT.

V is TRBV20-1 and J is TRBJ2-3; D could derive from TRBD1 or TRBD2 (5 bases each). The CDR3 is 15 amino acids. Germline CDR1 reads DFQATT; CDR2 reads SNEGSKA (reference sequence). CDR3 amino acids: CRPRGRWLWTDTQYF. The CDR3 DNA is TGCAGGCCCCGGGGCCGGTGGTTATGGACAGATACGCAGTATTTT.

Ten or more counts support this clonotype. The chain links TRBV5-1 to TRBJ2-7, with 7 bases lining up with TRBD2. Germline CDR1 SGHRS, CDR2 YFSETQ. This CDR3 has 15 amino acids. J gave up 3 bases and V 0 bases, and 6 bases lay outside the gene matches. The CDR3 loop reads CASSLEGREFYEQYF. The CDR3 nucleotides are TGCGCCAGCAGCTTGGAGGGGCGGGAGTTCTACGAGCAGTACTTC.

The chain carries TRBV4-2 and TRBJ1-2, with D perhaps TRBD1 (6 bases). Trimming took off 4 bases at V and 8 bases at J, with 14 bases between the two ends. The length of the CDR3 is 13 residues. In germline, CDR1 is LGHNA, CDR2 YNFKEQ. CDR3 sequence reads: CASSRDTGRGYTF. CDR3 DNA: TGTGCCAGCAGCCGGGACACCGGTAGGGGCTACACCTTC.

This clonotype was observed at least ten times. The CDR3 loop is CSARGLAEETQYF. CDR3 sequence (DNA): TGCAGTGCTAGAGGACTAGCGGAAGAGACCCAGTACTTC. The J gene is TRBJ2-5, the V gene TRBV20-1; 9 nucleotides agree with TRBD2. The CDR3 is made up of 13 amino acids. CDR1 and CDR2 (germline): DFQATT, SNEGSKA (reference sequence). Losses at the gene ends were 1 base for V and 3 bases for J; bases not matched to a gene: 0.

This clonotype was seen a handful of times. V usage is TRBV7-6 and J usage is TRBJ2-5, with TRBD2 matching over 11 bases. This CDR3 spans 15 amino acids. V lost 4 bases, J lost 2 bases, and 3 bases stayed unmatched. CDR1 is SGHVS, CDR2 FNYEAQ, per germline. CDR3 region: CASSWGLAVQETQYF. CDR3 coding DNA: TGTGCCAGCAGCTGGGGACTAGCGGTACAAGAGACCCAGTACTTC.

This clonotype was picked up many times. The chain employs TRBV7-2 and TRBJ2-3; 8 bases map to TRBD2. The ends lost 5 bases at V and 5 bases at J; junction bases unmatched: 12. Germline V gene data show CDR1 as SGHTA and CDR2 as FQGNSA. CDR3 length equals 16 residues. CDR3 DNA sequence: TGTGCCAGCAGCCCCCTTTTGCGGGGGGCCTTAGATACGCAGTATTTT. Translated, it gives CASSPLLRGALDTQYF. The full variable domain, rest sourced from reference TRBV7-2 and TRBJ2-3, is GAGVSQSPSNKVTEKGKDVELRCDPISGHTALYWYRQSLGQGLEFLIYFQGNSAPDKSGLPSDRFSAERTGGSVSTLTIQRTQQEDSAVYLCASSPLLRGALDTQYFGPGTRLTVL.

This clonotype was counted ten times or more. J is TRBJ1-1 and V is TRBV5-1, with D perhaps TRBD1 (6 bases). The CDR3 is 16 residues long. CDR1 and CDR2 (germline): SGHRS, YFSETQ. Trimming took 2 bases from V and 1 from J, leaving 15 bases between them. CDR3 sequence: CASSLANTGRNTEAFF. CDR3 DNA: TGCGCCAGCAGCTTAGCAAACACAGGGAGGAACACTGAAGCTTTCTTT. Drawing the rest from reference TRBV5-1 and TRBJ1-1, the complete variable domain is KAGVTQTPRYLIKTRGQQVTLSCSPISGHRSVSWYQQTPGQGLQFLFEYFSETQRNKGNFPGRFSGRQFSNSRSEMNVSTLELGDSALYLCASSLANTGRNTEAFFGQGTRLTVV.

The rearrangement links TRBV2 to TRBJ2-3, with D unclear. Germline loops: CDR1 SNHLY, CDR2 FYNNEI. V was trimmed by 8 bases and J by 2 bases, leaving 11 bases between them. The CDR3 is made up of 13 amino acids. CDR3 sequence: CASGTRNTDTQYF. In DNA, the CDR3 is TGTGCCAGCGGAACCCGGAACACAGATACGCAGTATTTT.

As concerns this clonotype: With a much larger clone just one base away, this may be a read error. The chain couples TRBV7-3 to TRBJ2-2, with D tentatively TRBD2 (6 bases). The V gene lost 5 bases and the J gene lost 1 base, with 14 bases spanning the gap. The CDR3 is made up of 16 amino acids. The germline gives CDR1 SGHTA, CDR2 FQGTGA. CDR3 loop: CASSPHRRENTGELFF. As DNA, the CDR3 is TGTGCCAGCAGCCCCCACCGGCGGGAGAACACCGGGGAGCTGTTTTTT.

This clonotype has more than one count but fewer than ten. CDR3 DNA: TGTGCCAGCAGCGAGGACCTTCCGAACACCGGGGAGCTGTTTTTT. Amino acid sequence: CASSEDLPNTGELFF. The chain has TRBV5-4 and TRBJ2-2; D gene uncertain. Germline assignment: CDR1 SGHNT and CDR2 YYREEE (reference sequence). Trimming stripped 4 bases from V and 0 bases from J, with 10 bases between. The CDR3 contains 15 residues.

This clonotype was recorded once. The chain uses TRBV19 and TRBJ2-1, with D possibly matching TRBD2 (6 bases). Trimming took off 1 base at V and 4 bases at J, with 8 bases between the two ends. The germline V gene has CDR1 LNHDA and CDR2 SQIVND (reference sequence). The CDR3 is 14 amino acids. DNA for the CDR3: TGTGCCAGTAGTATAGGCGGGATATACAATGAGCAGTTCTTC. Residues: CASSIGGIYNEQFF.